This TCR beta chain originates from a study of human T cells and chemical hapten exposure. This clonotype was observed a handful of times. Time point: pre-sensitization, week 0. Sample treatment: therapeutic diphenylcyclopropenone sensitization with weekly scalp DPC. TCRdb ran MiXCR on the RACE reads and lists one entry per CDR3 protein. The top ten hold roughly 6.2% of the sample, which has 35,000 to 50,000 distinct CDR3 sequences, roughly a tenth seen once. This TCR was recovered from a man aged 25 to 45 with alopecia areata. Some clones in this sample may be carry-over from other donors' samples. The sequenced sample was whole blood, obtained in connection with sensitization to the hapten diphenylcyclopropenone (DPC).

The CDR3, as DNA: TGCAGCGTAGGGACCAGCTACGAGCAGTACTTC. Encoded protein: CSVGTSYEQYF. The genes are TRBV29-1 and TRBJ2-7; D tentatively reads TRBD1 or TRBD2 (5 bases each). This CDR3 contains 11 residues. CDR1 and CDR2 from the germline V gene are SQVTM and ANQGSEA. Trimming cost V 6 bases and J 3 bases, with 9 bases left between them.